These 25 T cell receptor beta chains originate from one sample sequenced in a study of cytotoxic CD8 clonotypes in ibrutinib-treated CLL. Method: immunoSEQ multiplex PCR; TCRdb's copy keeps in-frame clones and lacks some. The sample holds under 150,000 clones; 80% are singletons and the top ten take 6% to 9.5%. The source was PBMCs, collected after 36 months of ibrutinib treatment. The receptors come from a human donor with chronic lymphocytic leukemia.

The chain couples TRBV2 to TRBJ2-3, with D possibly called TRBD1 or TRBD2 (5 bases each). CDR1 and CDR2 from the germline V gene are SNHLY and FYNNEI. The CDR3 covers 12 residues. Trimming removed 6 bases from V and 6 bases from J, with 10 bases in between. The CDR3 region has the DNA TGTGCCAGCAGCGCAGGGAGCGATACGCAGTATTTT. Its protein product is CASSAGSDTQYF.

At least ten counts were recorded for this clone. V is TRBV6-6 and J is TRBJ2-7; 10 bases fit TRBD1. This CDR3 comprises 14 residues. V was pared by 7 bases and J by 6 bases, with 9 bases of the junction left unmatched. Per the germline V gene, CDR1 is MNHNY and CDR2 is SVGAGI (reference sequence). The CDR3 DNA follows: TGTGCCAGCACCCCTAGGACAGGGGGATTCGAGCAGTACTTC. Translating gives CASTPRTGGFEQYF.

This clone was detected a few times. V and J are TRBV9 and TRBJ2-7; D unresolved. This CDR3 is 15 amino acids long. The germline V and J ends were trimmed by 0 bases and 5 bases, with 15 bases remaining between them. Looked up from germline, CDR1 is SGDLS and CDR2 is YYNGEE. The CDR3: CASSVGFSLLDEQYF. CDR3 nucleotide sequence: TGTGCCAGCAGCGTAGGATTTAGTCTCTTGGACGAGCAGTACTTC.

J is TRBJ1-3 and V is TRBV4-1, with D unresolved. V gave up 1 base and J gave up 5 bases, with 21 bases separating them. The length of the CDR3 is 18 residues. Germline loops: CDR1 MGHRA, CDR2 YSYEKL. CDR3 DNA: TGCGCCAGCAGCCAAGGACTTCAAAGAGGTACTAGGAGAAACACCATATATTTT. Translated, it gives CASSQGLQRGTRRNTIYF.

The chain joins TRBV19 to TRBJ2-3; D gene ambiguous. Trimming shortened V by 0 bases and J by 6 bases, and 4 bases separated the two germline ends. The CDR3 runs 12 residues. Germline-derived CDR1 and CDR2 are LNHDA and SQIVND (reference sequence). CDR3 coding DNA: TGTGCCAGTAGTATAGATACCGATACGCAGTATTTT. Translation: CASSIDTDTQYF. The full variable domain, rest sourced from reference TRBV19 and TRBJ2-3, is DGGITQSPKYLFRKEGQNVTLSCEQNLNHDAMYWYRQDPGQGLRLIYYSQIVNDFQKGDIAEGYSVSREKKESFPLTVTSAQKNPTAFYLCASSIDTDTQYFGPGTRLTVL.

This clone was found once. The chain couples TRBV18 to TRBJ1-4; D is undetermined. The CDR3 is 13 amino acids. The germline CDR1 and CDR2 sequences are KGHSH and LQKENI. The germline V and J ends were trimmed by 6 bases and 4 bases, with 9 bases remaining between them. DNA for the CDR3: TGTGCCAGCTCCCTCCGCCTTAATGAAAAACTGTTTTTT. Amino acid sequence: CASSLRLNEKLFF. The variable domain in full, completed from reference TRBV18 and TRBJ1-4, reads NAGVMQNPRHLVRRRGQEARLRCSPMKGHSHVYWYRQLPEEGLKFMVYLQKENIIDESGMPKERFSAEFPKEGPSILRIQQVVRGDSAAYFCASSLRLNEKLFFGSGTQLSVL.

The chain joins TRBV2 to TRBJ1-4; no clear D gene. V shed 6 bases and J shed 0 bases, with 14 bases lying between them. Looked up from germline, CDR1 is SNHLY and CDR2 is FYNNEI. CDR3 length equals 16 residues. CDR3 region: CASSRLEVATNEKLFF. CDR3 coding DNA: TGTGCCAGCAGCCGCTTGGAGGTTGCAACTAATGAAAAACTGTTTTTT.

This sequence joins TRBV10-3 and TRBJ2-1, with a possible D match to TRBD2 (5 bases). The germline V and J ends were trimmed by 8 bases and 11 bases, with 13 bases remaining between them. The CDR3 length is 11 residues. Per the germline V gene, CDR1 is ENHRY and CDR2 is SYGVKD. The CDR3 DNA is TGTGCCATCGGGGAACCGGGAAAGCAGTTCTTC. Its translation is CAIGEPGKQFF.

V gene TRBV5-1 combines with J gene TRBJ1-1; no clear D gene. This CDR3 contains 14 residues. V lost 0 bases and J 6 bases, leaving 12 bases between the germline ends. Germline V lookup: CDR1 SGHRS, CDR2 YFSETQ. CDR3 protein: CASSLGSVRAEAFF. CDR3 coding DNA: TGCGCCAGCAGCTTGGGGTCGGTTAGGGCTGAAGCTTTCTTT.

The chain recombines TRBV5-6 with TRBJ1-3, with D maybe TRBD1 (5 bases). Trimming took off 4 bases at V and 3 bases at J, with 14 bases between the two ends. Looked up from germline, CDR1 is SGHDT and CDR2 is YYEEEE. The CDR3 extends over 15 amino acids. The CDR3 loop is CASSAGQGSGNTIYF. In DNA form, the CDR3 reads TGTGCCAGCAGCGCTGGACAAGGAAGTGGAAACACCATATATTTT. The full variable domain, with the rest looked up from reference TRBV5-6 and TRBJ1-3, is DAGVTQSPTHLIKTRGQQVTLRCSPKSGHDTVSWYQQALGQGPQFIFQYYEEEERQRGNFPDRFSGHQFPNYSSELNVNALLLGDSALYLCASSAGQGSGNTIYFGEGSWLTVV.

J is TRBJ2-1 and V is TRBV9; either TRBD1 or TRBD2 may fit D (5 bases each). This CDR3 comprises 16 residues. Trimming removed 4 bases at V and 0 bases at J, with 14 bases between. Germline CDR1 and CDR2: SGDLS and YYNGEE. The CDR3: CASSQRGDLSYNEQFF. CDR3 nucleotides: TGTGCCAGCAGCCAACGAGGGGATCTCTCCTACAATGAGCAGTTCTTC.

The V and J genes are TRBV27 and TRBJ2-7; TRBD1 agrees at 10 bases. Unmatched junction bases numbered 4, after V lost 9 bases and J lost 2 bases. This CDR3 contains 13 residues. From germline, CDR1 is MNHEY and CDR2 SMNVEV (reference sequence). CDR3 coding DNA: TGTGCCAGTAGAGGACAGGGGGCCTACGAGCAGTACTTC. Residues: CASRGQGAYEQYF.

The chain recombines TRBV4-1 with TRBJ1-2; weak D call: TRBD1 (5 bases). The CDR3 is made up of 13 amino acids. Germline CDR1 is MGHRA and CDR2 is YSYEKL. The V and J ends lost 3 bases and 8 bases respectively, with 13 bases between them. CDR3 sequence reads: CASSHIGARGYTF. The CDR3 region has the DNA TGCGCCAGCAGCCATATAGGGGCACGGGGCTACACCTTC.

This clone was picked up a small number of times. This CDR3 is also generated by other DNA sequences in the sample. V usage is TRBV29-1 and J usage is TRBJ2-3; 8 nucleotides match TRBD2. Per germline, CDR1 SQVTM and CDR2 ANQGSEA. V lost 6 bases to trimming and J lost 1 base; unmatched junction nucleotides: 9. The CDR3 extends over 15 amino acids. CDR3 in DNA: TGCAGCGTGACGGGGCTAGCGGGCGGCACAGATACGCAGTATTTT. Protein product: CSVTGLAGGTDTQYF.

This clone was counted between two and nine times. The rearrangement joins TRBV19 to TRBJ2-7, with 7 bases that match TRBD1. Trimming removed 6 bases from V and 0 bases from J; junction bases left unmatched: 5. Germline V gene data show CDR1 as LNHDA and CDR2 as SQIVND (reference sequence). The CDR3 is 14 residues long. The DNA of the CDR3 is TGTGCCAGTAGACGACAGGGTGACTCCTACGAGCAGTACTTC. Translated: CASRRQGDSYEQYF.

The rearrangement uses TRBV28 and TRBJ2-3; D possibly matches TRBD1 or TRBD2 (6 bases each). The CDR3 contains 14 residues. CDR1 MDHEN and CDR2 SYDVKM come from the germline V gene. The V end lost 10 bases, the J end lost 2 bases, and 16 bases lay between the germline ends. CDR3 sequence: CATKGGGYTDTQYF. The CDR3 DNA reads TGTGCCACCAAGGGGGGCGGATACACAGATACGCAGTATTTT.

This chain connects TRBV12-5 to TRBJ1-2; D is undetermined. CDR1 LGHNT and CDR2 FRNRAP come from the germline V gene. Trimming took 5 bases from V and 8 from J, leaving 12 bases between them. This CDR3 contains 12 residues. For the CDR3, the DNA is TGTGCTAGTGGTCTGGACTCTACAGGCTACACCTTC. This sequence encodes CASGLDSTGYTF.

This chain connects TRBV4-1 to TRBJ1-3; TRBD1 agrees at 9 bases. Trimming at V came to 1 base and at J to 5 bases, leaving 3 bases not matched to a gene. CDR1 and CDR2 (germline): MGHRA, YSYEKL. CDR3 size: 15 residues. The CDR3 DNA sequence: TGCGCCAGCAGCCAAGTTGGGACAGGGAGAAACACCATATATTTT. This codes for CASSQVGTGRNTIYF.

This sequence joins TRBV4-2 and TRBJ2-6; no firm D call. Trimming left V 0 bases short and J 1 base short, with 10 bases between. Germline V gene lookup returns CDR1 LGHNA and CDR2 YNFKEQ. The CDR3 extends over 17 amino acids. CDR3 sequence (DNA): TGTGCCAGCAGCCAAGAATTAACCGGTTCTGGGGCCAACGTCCTGACTTTC. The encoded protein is CASSQELTGSGANVLTF.

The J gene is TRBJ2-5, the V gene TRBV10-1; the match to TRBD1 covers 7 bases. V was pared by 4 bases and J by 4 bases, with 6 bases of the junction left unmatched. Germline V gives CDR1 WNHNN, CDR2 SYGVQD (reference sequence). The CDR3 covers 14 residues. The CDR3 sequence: CASSGQGLRETQYF. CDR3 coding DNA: TGCGCCAGCAGTGGACAGGGTCTGAGAGAGACCCAGTACTTC.

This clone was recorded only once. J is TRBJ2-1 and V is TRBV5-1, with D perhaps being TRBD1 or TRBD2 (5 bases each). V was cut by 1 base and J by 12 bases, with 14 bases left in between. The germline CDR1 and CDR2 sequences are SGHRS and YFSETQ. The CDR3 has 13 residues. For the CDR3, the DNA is TGCGCCAGCAGCTTGAACCGGGACCTGGGGCAGTTCTTC. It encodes CASSLNRDLGQFF.

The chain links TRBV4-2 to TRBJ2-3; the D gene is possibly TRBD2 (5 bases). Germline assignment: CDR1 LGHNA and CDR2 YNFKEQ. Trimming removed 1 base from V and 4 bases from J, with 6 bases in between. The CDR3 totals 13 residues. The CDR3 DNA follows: TGTGCCAGCAGCCAAGGGACTCCAGATACGCAGTATTTT. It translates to CASSQGTPDTQYF.

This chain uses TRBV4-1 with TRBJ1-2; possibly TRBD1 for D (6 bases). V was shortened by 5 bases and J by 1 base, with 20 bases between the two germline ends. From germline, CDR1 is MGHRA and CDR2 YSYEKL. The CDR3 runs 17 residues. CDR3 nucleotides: TGCGCCAGCAGCACGCGGACAGCCCGGCAGAATAACTATGGCTACACCTTC. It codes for CASSTRTARQNNYGYTF.

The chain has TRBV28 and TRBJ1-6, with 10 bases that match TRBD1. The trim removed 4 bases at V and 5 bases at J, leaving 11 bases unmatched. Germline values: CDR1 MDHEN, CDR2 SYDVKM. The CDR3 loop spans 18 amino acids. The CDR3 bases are TGTGCCAGCAGTTCAAGCACAACCGGGACAGGGGATAATTCACCCCTCCACTTT. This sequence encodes CASSSSTTGTGDNSPLHF.

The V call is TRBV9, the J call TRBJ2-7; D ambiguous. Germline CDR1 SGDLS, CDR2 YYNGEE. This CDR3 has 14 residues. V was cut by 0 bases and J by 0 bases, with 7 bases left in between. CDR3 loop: CASSVGLSSYEQYF. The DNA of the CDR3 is TGTGCCAGCAGCGTAGGATTAAGCTCCTACGAGCAGTACTTC.